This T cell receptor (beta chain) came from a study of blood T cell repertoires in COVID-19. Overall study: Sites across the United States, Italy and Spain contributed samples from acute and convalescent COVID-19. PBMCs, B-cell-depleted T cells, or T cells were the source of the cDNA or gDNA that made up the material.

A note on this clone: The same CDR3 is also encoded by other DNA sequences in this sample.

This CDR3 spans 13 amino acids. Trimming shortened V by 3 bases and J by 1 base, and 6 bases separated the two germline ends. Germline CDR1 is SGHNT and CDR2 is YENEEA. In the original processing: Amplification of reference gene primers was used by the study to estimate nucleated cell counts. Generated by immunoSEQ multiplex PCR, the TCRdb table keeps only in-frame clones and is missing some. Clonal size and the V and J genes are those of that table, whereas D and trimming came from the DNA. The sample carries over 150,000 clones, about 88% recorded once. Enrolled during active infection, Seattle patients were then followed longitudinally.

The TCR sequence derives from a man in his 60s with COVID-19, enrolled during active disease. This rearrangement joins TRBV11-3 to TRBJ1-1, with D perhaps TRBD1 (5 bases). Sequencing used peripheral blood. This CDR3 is CASSFTGNTEAFF. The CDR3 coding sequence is TGTGCCAGCAGCTTTACAGGGAACACTGAAGCTTTCTTT. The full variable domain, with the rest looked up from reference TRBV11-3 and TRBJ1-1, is EAGVVQSPRYKIIEKKQPVAFWCNPISGHNTLYWYLQNLGQGPELLIRYENEEAVDDSQLPKDRFSAERLKGVDSTLKIQPAELGDSAVYLCASSFTGNTEAFFGQGTRLTVV.